The sample holds a few counts of the clone carrying this TCR beta chain. The antigen is undetermined. The CDR3 is 16 amino acids. V lost 0 bases to trimming and J lost 1 base, with 11 bases between them. CDR1 is MGHRA, CDR2 YSYEKL, per germline. This entry belongs to a study of monozygotic twins with cystic fibrosis. In the study overall: With roughly 16 PCR cycles, barcoded libraries came from around 3 micrograms of fragmented DNA.

Whole-study results and caveats: V usage most resembled the co-twin in 13 of 16 pairs. Age, concordance and disease severity did not associate with shared CDR3 numbers. Clonality was generally low (median about 0.0095), higher in the most severe patients.

This table comes from immunoSEQ multiplex PCR, and its TCRdb copy is limited to in-frame clones, with some not included. Of about 32,000 clones in the sample, 80% to 95% were seen once. The sample was blood. This sequence originates from a girl aged 2-9 years with cystic fibrosis. The rearrangement links TRBV4-1 to TRBJ2-3, with D perhaps matching TRBD1 (5 bases). CDR3 in DNA: TGCGCCAGCAGCCAAGAAGGGGTTGGGGGCACAGATACGCAGTATTTT. Amino acids: CASSQEGVGGTDTQYF.